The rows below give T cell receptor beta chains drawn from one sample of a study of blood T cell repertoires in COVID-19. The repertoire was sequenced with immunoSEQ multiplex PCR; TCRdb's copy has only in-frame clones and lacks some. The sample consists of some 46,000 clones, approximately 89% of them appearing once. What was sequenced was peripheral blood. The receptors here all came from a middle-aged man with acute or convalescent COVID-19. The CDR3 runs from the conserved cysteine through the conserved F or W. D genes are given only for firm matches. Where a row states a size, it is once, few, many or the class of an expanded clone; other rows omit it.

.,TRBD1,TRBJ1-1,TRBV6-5,CASRTTGQEAFF,TGTGCCAGCAGGACTACGGGACAGGAAGCTTTCTTT
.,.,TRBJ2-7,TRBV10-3,CAISPDSYEQYF,TGTGCCATCAGTCCCGACAGCTACGAGCAGTACTTC
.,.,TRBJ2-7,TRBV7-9,CASSAAVAYEQYF,TGTGCCAGCAGCGCGGCCGTGGCCTACGAGCAGTACTTC
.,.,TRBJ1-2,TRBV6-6,CASSPEFGYTF,TGTGCCAGCAGCCCCGAGTTTGGCTACACCTTC
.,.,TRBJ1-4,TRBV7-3,CASSFPEKLFF,TGTGCCAGCAGCTTCCCGGAAAAACTGTTTTTT
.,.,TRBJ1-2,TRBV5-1,CASSFAGSGDGYTF,TGCGCCAGCAGCTTTGCAGGATCCGGGGATGGCTACACCTTC
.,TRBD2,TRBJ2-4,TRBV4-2,CASSQEGGLAGGPDKNIQYF,TGTGCCAGCAGCCAAGAAGGAGGACTAGCGGGAGGGCCGGACAAAAACATTCAGTACTTC
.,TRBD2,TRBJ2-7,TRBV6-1,CASSELGASGSFEQYF,TGTGCCAGCAGTGAACTAGGGGCTAGCGGGAGCTTTGAGCAGTACTTC
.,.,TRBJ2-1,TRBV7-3,CASSLGLEGAPIFF,TGTGCCAGCAGCTTAGGGCTGGAGGGGGCGCCCATATTCTTC
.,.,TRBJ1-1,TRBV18,CASSELTGLGAEAFF,TGTGCCAGCTCCGAACTTACAGGGTTAGGGGCTGAAGCTTTCTTT
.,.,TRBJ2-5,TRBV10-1,CASSDNTRYVEFGETQYF,TGCGCCAGCAGTGATAACACCCGCTATGTCGAATTCGGGGAGACCCAGTACTTC
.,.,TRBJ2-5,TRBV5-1,CASSLDSSQETQYF,TGCGCCAGCAGCTTGGACTCCTCCCAAGAGACCCAGTACTTC
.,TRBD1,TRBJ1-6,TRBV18,CASSLDRGPGSPLHF,TGTGCCAGCTCCCTTGACAGGGGGCCGGGTTCACCCCTCCACTTT
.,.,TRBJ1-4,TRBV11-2,CASSLTQGGEKLFF,TGTGCCAGCAGCTTAACCCAGGGAGGCGAAAAACTGTTTTTT
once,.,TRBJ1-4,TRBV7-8,CASSLARTLNNYREKLFF,TGTGCCAGCAGCTTAGCAAGGACATTGAACAACTATCGAGAAAAACTGTTTTTT
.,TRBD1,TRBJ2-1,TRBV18,CASSPPRDRGINEQFF,TGTGCCAGCTCCCCCCCCCGGGACAGGGGGATCAATGAGCAGTTCTTC
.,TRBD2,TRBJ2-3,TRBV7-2,CASSLGLAGGTDTQYF,TGTGCCAGCAGCTTAGGTCTAGCGGGAGGAACAGATACGCAGTATTTT
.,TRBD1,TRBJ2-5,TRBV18,CASSANRGRQETQYF,TGTGCCAGCTCAGCGAACAGGGGGCGTCAAGAGACCCAGTACTTC
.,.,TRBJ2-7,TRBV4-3,CASSQRRGSYEQYF,TGCGCCAGCAGCCAAAGGAGGGGTTCCTACGAGCAGTACTTC
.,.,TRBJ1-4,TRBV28,CASSLLIGGFHEKLFF,TGTGCCAGCAGTCTTCTCATCGGCGGGTTTCATGAAAAACTGTTTTTT
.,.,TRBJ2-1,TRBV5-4,CASSQADRYEQFF,TGTGCCAGCAGCCAGGCCGACCGATATGAGCAGTTCTTC
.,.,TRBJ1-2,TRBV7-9,CASSLKGGGYTF,TGTGCCAGCAGCCTGAAAGGGGGTGGCTACACCTTC
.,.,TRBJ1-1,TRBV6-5,CASSYQGGTEAFF,TGTGCCAGCAGTTACCAGGGAGGCACTGAAGCTTTCTTT
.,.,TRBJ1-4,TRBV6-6,CASSYSRGQEKLFF,TGTGCCAGCAGTTACTCTCGCGGGCAAGAAAAACTGTTTTTT
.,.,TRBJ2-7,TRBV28,CASSLTTTGLYEQYF,TGTGCCAGCAGTTTGACGACTACAGGGCTGTACGAGCAGTACTTC
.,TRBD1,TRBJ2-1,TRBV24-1,CATSDPGTGSYNEQFF,TGTGCCACCAGTGACCCCGGGACAGGATCGTACAATGAGCAGTTCTTC
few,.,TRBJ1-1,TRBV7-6,CASSLAPPDRPTTEAFF,TGTGCCAGCAGCTTAGCGCCTCCGGACAGACCTACCACTGAAGCTTTCTTT
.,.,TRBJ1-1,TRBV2,CASMGRDMNTEAFF,TGTGCCAGCATGGGCAGAGACATGAACACTGAAGCTTTCTTT
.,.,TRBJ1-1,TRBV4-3,CASSQDQRDTEAFF,TGCGCCAGCAGCCAAGATCAACGAGACACTGAAGCTTTCTTT
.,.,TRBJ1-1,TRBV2,CASSPPGLNTEAFF,TGTGCCAGCAGCCCTCCCGGGTTGAACACTGAAGCTTTCTTT
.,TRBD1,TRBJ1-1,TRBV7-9,CASSLEGGSEAFF,TGTGCCAGCAGCTTAGAAGGGGGCTCGGAGGCTTTCTTT
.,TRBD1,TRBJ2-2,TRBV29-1,CSVAGTGPGDTGELFF,TGCAGCGTTGCCGGGACAGGGCCTGGGGACACCGGGGAGCTGTTTTTT
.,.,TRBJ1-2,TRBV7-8,CASSLADRVNYGYTF,TGTGCCAGCAGCTTAGCGGACAGAGTTAACTATGGCTACACCTTC
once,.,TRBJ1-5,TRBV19,CASSTRTAQPQHF,TGTGCCAGTAGTACCCGGACAGCTCAGCCCCAGCATTTT
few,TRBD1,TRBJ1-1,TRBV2,CASSRDRATEAFF,TGTGCCAGCAGCCGAGACAGGGCCACTGAAGCTTTCTTT
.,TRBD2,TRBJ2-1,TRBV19,CASSSTSGGVSSYNEQFF,TGTGCCAGTAGTTCTACTAGCGGGGGGGTTAGCTCCTACAATGAGCAGTTCTTC
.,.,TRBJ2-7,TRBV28,CATTTPRGYHEQYF,TGTGCCACCACAACCCCACGGGGTTACCACGAGCAGTACTTC
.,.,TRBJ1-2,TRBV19,CASSGKEGGGLYGYTF,TGTGCCAGTAGTGGTAAGGAGGGCGGAGGTCTTTATGGCTACACCTTC
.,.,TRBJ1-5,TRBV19,CASSISRGSNQPQHF,TGTGCCAGTAGTATATCGAGGGGGAGCAATCAGCCCCAGCATTTT
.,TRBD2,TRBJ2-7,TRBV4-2,CASSPGLAGGIRLEQYF,TGTGCCAGCAGCCCGGGACTAGCGGGAGGGATCCGTCTCGAGCAGTACTTC
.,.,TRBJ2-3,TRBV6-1,CASSEKRERRDTQYF,TGTGCCAGCAGTGAAAAACGGGAGCGGAGAGATACGCAGTATTTT
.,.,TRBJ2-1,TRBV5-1,CASSFAQGPDEQFF,TGCGCCAGCAGCTTCGCGCAGGGGCCGGATGAGCAGTTCTTC
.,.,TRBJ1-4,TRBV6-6,CASSLTMREKLFF,TGTGCCAGCAGTTTAACAATGAGGGAAAAACTGTTTTTT
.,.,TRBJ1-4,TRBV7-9,CASSYGGFEEKLFF,TGTGCCAGCAGCTACGGGGGGTTTGAGGAAAAACTGTTTTTT
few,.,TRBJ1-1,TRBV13,CASSLGPEGNTEAFF,TGTGCCAGCAGCTTAGGGCCGGAGGGGAACACTGAAGCTTTCTTT
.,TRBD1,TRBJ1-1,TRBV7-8,CASSLVGTDTEAFF,TGTGCCAGCAGCTTAGTAGGGACAGACACTGAAGCTTTCTTT
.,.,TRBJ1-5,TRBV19,CASSGSPVNQPQHF,TGTGCCAGTAGTGGCTCACCAGTAAATCAGCCCCAGCATTTT
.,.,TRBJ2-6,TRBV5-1,CASSLAPSTGANVLTF,TGCGCCAGCAGCTTGGCCCCGAGCACTGGGGCCAACGTCCTGACTTTC